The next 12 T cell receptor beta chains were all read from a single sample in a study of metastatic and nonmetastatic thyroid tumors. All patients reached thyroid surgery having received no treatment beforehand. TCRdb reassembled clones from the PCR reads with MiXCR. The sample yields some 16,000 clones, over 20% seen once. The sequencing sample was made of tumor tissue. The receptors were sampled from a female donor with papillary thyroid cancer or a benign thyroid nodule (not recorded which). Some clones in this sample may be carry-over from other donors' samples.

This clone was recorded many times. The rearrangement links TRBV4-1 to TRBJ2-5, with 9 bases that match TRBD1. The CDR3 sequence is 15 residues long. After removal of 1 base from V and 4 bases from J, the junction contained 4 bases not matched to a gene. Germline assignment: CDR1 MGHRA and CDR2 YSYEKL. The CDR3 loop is CASSQAPDRGETQYF. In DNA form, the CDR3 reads TGCGCCAGCAGCCAAGCCCCGGACAGGGGAGAGACCCAGTACTTC.

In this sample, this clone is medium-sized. This CDR3 reads CSARDRGGYTF. As DNA, the CDR3 is TGCAGTGCTAGGGACAGGGGTGGCTACACCTTC. The chain couples TRBV20-1 to TRBJ1-2; TRBD1 agrees at 9 bases. Germline V gene lookup returns CDR1 DFQATT and CDR2 SNEGSKA (reference sequence). The length of the CDR3 is 11 residues. V lost 3 bases and J lost 7; bases outside the gene matches: 0.

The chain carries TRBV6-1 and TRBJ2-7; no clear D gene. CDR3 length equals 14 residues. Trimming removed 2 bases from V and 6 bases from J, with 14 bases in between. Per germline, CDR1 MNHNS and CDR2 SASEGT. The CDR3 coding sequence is TGTGCCAGCAGTGAAAGGTTCTCCTTTGCCGAGCAGTACTTC. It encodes CASSERFSFAEQYF.

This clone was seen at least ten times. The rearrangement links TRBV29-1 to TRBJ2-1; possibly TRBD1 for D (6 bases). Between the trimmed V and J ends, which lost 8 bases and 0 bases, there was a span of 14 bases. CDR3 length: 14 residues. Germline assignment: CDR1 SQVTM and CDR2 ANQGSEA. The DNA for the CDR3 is TGCAGCACGCCTGGACAGACCTCCTACAATGAGCAGTTCTTC. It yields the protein CSTPGQTSYNEQFF.

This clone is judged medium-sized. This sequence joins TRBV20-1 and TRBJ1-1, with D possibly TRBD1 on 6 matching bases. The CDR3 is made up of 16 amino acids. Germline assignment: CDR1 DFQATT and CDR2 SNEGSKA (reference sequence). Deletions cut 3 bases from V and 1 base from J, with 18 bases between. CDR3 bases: TGCAGTGCTAGGCCCCCGACAGGTAGATCGAACACTGAAGCTTTCTTT. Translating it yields CSARPPTGRSNTEAFF.

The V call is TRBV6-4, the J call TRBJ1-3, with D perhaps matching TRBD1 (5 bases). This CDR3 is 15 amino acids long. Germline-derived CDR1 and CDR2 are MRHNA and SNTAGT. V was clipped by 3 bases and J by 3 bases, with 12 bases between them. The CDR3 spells CASSEVAGNGNTIYF. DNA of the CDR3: TGTGCCAGCAGTGAAGTTGCAGGGAATGGAAACACCATATATTTT.

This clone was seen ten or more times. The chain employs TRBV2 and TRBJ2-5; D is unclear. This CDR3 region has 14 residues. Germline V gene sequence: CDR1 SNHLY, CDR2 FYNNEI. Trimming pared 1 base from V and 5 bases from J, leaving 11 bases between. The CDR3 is CASSEVGSRETQYF. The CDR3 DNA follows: TGTGCCAGCAGTGAAGTGGGAAGTCGGGAGACCCAGTACTTC.

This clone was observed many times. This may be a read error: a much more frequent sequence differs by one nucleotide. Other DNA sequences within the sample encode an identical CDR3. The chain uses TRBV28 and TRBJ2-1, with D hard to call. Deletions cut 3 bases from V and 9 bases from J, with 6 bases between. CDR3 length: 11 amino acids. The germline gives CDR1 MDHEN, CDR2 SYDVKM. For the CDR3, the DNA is TGTGCCAGCAGTTTTTGGGGTGAGCAGTTCTTC. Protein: CASSFWGEQFF.

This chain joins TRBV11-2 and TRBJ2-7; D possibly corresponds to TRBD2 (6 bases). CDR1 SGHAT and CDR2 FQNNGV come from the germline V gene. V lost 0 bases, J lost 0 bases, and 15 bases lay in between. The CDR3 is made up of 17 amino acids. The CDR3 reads CASSLDRGGVSSYEQYF. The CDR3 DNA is TGTGCCAGCAGCTTAGATCGGGGCGGGGTAAGCTCCTACGAGCAGTACTTC.

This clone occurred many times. For the CDR3, the DNA is TGTGCCAGCAGCCAAGTCCAGGGGGGCACAGATACGCAGTATTTT. This gives the protein CASSQVQGGTDTQYF. The rearrangement links TRBV3-1 to TRBJ2-3; 7 bases align to TRBD1. CDR1 is LGHDT and CDR2 is YNNKEL in the germline V gene (reference sequence). The J segment lost 1 base and the V segment lost 1 base, leaving 2 bases of the junction unmatched. The CDR3 spans 15 residues.

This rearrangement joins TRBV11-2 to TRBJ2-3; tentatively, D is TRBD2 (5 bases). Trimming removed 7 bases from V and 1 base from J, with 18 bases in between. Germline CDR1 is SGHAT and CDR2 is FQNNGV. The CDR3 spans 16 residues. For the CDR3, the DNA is TGTGCCAGCACACCCCCCGGGGAGTCTGGCACAGATACGCAGTATTTT. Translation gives CASTPPGESGTDTQYF.

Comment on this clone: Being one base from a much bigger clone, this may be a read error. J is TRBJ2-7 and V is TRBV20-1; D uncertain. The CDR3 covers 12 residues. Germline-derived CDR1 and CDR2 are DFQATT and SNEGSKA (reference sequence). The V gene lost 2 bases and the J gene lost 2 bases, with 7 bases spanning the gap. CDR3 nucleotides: TGCAGTGCTAGATCGAATACCTACGAGCAGTACTTC. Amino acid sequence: CSARSNTYEQYF.